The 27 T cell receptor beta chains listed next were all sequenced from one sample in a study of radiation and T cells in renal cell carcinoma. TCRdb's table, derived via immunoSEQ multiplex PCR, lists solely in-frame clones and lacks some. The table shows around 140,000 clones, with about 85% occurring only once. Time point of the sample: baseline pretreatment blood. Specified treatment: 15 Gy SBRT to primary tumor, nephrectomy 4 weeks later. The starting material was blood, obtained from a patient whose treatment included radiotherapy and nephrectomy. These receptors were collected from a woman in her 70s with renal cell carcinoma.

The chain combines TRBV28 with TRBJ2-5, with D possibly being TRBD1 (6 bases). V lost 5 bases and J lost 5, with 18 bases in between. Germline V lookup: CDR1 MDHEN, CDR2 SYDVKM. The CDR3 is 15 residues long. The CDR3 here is CASSRPGLRGETQYF. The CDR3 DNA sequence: TGTGCCAGCAGTCGCCCGGGGCTTAGGGGGGAGACCCAGTACTTC.

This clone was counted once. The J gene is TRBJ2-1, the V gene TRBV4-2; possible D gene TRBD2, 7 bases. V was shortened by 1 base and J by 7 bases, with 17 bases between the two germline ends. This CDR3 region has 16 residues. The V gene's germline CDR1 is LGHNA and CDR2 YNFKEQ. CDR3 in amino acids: CASSQGGGGANNEQFF. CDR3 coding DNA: TGTGCCAGCAGCCAAGGAGGTGGGGGGGCTAATAATGAGCAGTTCTTC.

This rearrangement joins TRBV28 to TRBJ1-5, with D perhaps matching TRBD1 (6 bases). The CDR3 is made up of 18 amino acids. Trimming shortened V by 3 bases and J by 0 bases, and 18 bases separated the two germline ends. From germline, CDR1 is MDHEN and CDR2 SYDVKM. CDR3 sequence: CASSFHLGQLNSNQPQHF. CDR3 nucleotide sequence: TGTGCCAGCAGTTTCCACCTTGGACAGCTGAATAGCAATCAGCCCCAGCATTTT.

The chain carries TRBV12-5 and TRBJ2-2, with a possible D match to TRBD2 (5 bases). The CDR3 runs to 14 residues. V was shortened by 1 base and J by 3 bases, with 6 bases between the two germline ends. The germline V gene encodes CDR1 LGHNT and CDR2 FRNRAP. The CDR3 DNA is TGTGCTAGTGGTTTGGGAGCGGACACCGGGGAGCTGTTTTTT. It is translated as CASGLGADTGELFF.

CDR3 protein: CASSLMGAGANVLTF. The CDR3 DNA reads TGTGCCAGCAGCTTAATGGGAGCTGGGGCCAACGTCCTGACTTTC. The chain links TRBV7-9 to TRBJ2-6; a possible D gene is TRBD2 (5 bases). With 2 bases removed from V and 2 bases from J, the gap between germline ends came to 7 bases. This CDR3 has 15 residues. Germline CDR1 and CDR2: SEHNR and FQNEAQ (reference sequence).

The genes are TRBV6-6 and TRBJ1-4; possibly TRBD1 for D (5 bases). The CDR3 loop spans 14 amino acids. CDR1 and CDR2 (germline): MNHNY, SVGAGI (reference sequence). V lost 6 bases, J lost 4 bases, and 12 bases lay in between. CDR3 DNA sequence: TGTGCCAGCAGCAAGGACAAGGTTAATGAAAAACTGTTTTTT. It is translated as CASSKDKVNEKLFF.

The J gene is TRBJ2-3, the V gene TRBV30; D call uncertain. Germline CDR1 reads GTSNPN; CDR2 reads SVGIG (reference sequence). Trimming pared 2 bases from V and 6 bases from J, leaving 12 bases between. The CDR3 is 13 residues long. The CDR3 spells CAWSTGPSDTQYF. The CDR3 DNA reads TGTGCCTGGAGTACGGGTCCCTCTGATACGCAGTATTTT.

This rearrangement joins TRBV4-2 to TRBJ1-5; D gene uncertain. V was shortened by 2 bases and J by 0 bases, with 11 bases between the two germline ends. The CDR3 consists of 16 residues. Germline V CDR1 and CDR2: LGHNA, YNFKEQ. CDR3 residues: CASSQSSQVSNQPQHF. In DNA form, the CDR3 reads TGTGCCAGCAGCCAATCATCTCAGGTTAGCAATCAGCCCCAGCATTTT.

CDR3 sequence reads: CASMRTAVVPNSPLHF. The DNA for the CDR3 is TGTGCCAGCATGAGAACAGCGGTGGTGCCCAATTCACCCCTCCACTTT. This chain joins TRBV27 and TRBJ1-6; D is unresolved. Per the germline V gene, CDR1 is MNHEY and CDR2 is SMNVEV (reference sequence). V lost 7 bases, J lost 7 bases, and 20 bases lay in between. The CDR3 contains 16 residues.

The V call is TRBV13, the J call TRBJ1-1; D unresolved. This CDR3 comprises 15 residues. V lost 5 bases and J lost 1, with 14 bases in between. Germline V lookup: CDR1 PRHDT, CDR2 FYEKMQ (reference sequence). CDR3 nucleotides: TGTGCCAGCAGCGTTGCGGGCAGGTCGAACACTGAAGCTTTCTTT. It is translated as CASSVAGRSNTEAFF.

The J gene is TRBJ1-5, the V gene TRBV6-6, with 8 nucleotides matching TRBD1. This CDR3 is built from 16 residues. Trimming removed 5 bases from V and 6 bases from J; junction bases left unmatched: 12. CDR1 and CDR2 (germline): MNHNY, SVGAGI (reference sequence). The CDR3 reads CASSAPGQGLRQPQHF. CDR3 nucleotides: TGTGCCAGCAGTGCCCCCGGACAGGGCTTGCGTCAGCCCCAGCATTTT.

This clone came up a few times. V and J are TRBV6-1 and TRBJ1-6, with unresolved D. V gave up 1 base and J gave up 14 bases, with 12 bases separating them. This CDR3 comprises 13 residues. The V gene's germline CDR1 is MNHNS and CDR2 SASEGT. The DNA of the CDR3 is TGTGCCAGCAGTGAAGACCTCTGGGTCACCCTCCACTTT. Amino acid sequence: CASSEDLWVTLHF.

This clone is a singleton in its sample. The CDR3 sequence: CASSSDTSNSPLHF. Written as DNA, the CDR3 is TGCGCCAGCAGCTCTGACACCTCTAATTCACCCCTCCACTTT. The chain combines TRBV5-1 with TRBJ1-6; D is ambiguous. V was clipped by 3 bases and J by 6 bases, with 10 bases between them. Germline lookup yields CDR1 SGHRS and CDR2 YFSETQ. This CDR3 comprises 14 residues.

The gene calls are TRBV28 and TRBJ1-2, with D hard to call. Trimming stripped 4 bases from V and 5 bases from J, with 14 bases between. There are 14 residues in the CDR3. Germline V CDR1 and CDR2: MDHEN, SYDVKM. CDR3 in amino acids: CASSSGPFLYGYTF. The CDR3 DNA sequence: TGTGCCAGCAGTTCTGGGCCATTCCTTTATGGCTACACCTTC.

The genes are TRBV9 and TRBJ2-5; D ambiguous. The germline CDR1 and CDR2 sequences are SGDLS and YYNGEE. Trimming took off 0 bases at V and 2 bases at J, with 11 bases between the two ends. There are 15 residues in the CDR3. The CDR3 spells CASSVGGLDQETQYF. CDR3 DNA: TGTGCCAGCAGCGTAGGGGGTCTGGATCAAGAGACCCAGTACTTC.

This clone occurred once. Here the CDR3 reads CASSEIKGQPQHF. The DNA of the CDR3 is TGTGCCAGCAGTGAAATTAAAGGACAGCCCCAGCATTTT. The chain couples TRBV6-1 to TRBJ1-5, with D unresolved. The CDR3 length is 13 residues. CDR1 is MNHNS and CDR2 is SASEGT in the germline V gene. V shed 2 bases and J shed 7 bases, with 9 bases lying between them.

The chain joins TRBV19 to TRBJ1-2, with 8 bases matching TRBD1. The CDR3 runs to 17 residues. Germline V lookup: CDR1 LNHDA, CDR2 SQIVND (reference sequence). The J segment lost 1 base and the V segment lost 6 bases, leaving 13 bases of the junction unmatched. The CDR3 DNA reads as TGTGCCAGTAGGGCTCCCTTCCAGGGGGCGAGTAACTATGGCTACACCTTC. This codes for CASRAPFQGASNYGYTF.

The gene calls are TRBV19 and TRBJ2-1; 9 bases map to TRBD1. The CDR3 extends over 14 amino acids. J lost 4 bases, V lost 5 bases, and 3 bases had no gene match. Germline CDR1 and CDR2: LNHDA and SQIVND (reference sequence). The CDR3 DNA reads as TGTGCCAGTAGTTACAGGGGGCGATACAATGAGCAGTTCTTC. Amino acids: CASSYRGRYNEQFF. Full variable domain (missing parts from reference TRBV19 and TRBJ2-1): DGGITQSPKYLFRKEGQNVTLSCEQNLNHDAMYWYRQDPGQGLRLIYYSQIVNDFQKGDIAEGYSVSREKKESFPLTVTSAQKNPTAFYLCASSYRGRYNEQFFGPGTRLTVL.

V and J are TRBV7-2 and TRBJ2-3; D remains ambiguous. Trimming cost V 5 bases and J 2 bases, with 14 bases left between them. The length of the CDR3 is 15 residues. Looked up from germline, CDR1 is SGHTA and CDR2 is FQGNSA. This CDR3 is CASSPDATDTDTQYF. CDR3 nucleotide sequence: TGTGCCAGCAGCCCCGACGCAACGGACACAGATACGCAGTATTTT.

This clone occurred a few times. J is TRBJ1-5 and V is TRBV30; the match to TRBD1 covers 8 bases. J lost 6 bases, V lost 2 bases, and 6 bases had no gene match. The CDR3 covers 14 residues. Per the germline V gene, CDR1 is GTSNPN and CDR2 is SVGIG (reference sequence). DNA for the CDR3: TGTGCCTGGAGTTGGCGGACAGGGATTCAGCCCCAGCATTTT. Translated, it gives CAWSWRTGIQPQHF. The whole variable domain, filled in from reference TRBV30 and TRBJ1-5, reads SQTIHQWPATLVQPVGSPLSLECTVEGTSNPNLYWYRQAAGRGLQLLFYSVGIGQISSEVPQNLSASRPQDRQFILSSKKLLLSDSGFYLCAWSWRTGIQPQHFGDGTRLSIL.

CDR3 sequence (DNA): TGCGCCAGCAGCTTGCTAGGACAGGGCTCCTACGAGCAGTACTTC. As protein: CASSLLGQGSYEQYF. This chain joins TRBV5-1 and TRBJ2-7, with 8 nucleotides matching TRBD1. Unmatched junction bases numbered 3, after V lost 1 base and J lost 0 bases. Looked up from germline, CDR1 is SGHRS and CDR2 is YFSETQ. The CDR3 contains 15 residues. Together with reference TRBV5-1 and TRBJ2-7, the CDR3 gives the full variable domain: KAGVTQTPRYLIKTRGQQVTLSCSPISGHRSVSWYQQTPGQGLQFLFEYFSETQRNKGNFPGRFSGRQFSNSRSEMNVSTLELGDSALYLCASSLLGQGSYEQYFGPGTRLTVT.

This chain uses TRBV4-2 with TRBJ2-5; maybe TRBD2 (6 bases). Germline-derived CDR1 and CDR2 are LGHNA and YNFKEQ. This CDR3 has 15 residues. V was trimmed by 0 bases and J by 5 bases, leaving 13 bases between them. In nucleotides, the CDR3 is TGTGCCAGCAGCCAAGATCCGACTAGGTGGGAGACCCAGTACTTC. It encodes CASSQDPTRWETQYF.

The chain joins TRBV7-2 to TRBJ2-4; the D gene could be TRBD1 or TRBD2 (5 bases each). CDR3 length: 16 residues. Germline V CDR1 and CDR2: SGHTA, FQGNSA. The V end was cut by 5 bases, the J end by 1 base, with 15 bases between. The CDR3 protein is CASSKGPEGAKNIQYF. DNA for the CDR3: TGTGCCAGCAGCAAGGGACCTGAAGGGGCCAAAAACATTCAGTACTTC.

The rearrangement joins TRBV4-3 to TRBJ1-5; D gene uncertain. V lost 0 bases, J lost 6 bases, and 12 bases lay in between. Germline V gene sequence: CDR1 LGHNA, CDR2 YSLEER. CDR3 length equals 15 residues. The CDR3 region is CASSQDQAYGQPQHF. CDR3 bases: TGCGCCAGCAGCCAAGATCAAGCCTACGGTCAGCCCCAGCATTTT.

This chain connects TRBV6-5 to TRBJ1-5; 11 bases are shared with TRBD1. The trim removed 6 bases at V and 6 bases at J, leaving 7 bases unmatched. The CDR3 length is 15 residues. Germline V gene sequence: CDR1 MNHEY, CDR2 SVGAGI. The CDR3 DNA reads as TGTGCCAGCAGACCCAGGACAGGGGGCGGTCAGCCCCAGCATTTT. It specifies CASRPRTGGGQPQHF.

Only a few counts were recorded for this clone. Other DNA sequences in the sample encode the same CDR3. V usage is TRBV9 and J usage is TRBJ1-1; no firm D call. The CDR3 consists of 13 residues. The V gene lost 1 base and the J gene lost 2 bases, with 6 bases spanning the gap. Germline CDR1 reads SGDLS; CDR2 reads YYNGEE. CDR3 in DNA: TGTGCCAGCAGCGTATCCCCCAACACTGAAGCTTTCTTT. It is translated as CASSVSPNTEAFF.

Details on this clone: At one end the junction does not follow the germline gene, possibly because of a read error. The CDR3: CASSPGTGSSYEQYF. The CDR3 DNA follows: TGTGCTAGCAGCCCCGGGACAGGGAGCTCCTACGAGCAGTACTTC. V and J are TRBV7-7 and TRBJ2-7, with 9 bases lining up with TRBD1. This CDR3 has 15 amino acids. Germline CDR1 SSHAT, CDR2 FNYEAQ (reference sequence).